Below are 32 T cell receptor beta chains sequenced from a single sample in a study of blood T cell repertoires in COVID-19. The repertoire was sequenced with immunoSEQ multiplex PCR; TCRdb's copy has only in-frame clones and lacks some. The table records about 210,000 clones, 80% of them present only once. The sequencing input was peripheral blood. The source is a woman in her 70s with acute or convalescent COVID-19.

The chain uses TRBV6-5 and TRBJ2-7; 10 bases line up with TRBD1. V lost 4 bases and J lost 7; bases outside the gene matches: 4. The CDR3 length is 13 residues. Germline V gene data show CDR1 as MNHEY and CDR2 as SVGAGI. CDR3 protein: CASSLGQGREQYV. CDR3 coding DNA: TGTGCCAGCAGTTTGGGACAGGGGCGGGAGCAGTACGTC.

The V and J genes are TRBV24-1 and TRBJ2-3, with TRBD1 as a possible D gene (6 bases). V lost 3 bases, J lost 2 bases, and 11 bases lay in between. This CDR3 has 15 residues. Germline V gene sequence: CDR1 KGHDR, CDR2 SFDVKD. The CDR3 coding sequence is TGTGCCACCAGTGATCCCGGACAGTACACAGATACGCAGTATTTT. Its protein product is CATSDPGQYTDTQYF.

This clone has a single count. The chain combines TRBV12-3 or TRBV12-4 with TRBJ1-4; D is ambiguous. This CDR3 is 12 amino acids long. Trimming took 1 base from V and 8 from J, leaving 5 bases between them. DNA for the CDR3: TGTGCCAGCAGTTTAGGAGGCGAAAAACTGTTTTTT. Its protein product is CASSLGGEKLFF.

The chain recombines TRBV13 with TRBJ2-7; D is unresolved. With 4 bases removed from V and 5 bases from J, the gap between germline ends came to 15 bases. This CDR3 comprises 14 residues. CDR1 and CDR2 from the germline V gene are PRHDT and FYEKMQ (reference sequence). This CDR3 reads CASSSTPLSHEQYF. The CDR3 DNA reads as TGTGCCAGCAGCTCTACTCCCCTAAGTCACGAGCAGTACTTC.

The V and J genes are TRBV6-5 and TRBJ1-1, with D uncertain. Germline V gives CDR1 MNHEY, CDR2 SVGAGI. The CDR3 extends over 13 amino acids. Trimming pared 7 bases from V and 3 bases from J, leaving 12 bases between. The CDR3 spells CASKFAQDTEAFF. CDR3 bases: TGTGCCAGCAAGTTCGCCCAGGACACTGAAGCTTTCTTT.

The sample holds a few counts of this clone. The CDR3 DNA sequence: TGTGCCAGCAGTTACTCGGAAGCGGGGGGGGGTGCTACGCAGTATTTT. It specifies CASSYSEAGGGATQYF. The V gene is TRBV6-5, the J gene TRBJ2-3, with 10 bases fitting TRBD2. The CDR3 runs to 16 residues. The V gene's germline CDR1 is MNHEY and CDR2 SVGAGI. With 0 bases clipped from V and 8 bases from J, the junction kept 8 bases outside the gene matches.

The gene calls are TRBV5-1 and TRBJ1-1, with D possibly matching TRBD1 (5 bases). With 0 bases removed from V and 0 bases from J, the gap between germline ends came to 12 bases. Germline CDR1 SGHRS, CDR2 YFSETQ. The CDR3 runs 16 residues. The CDR3 loop is CASSLGAGSLNTEAFF. In DNA form, the CDR3 reads TGCGCCAGCAGCTTGGGGGCAGGGTCCTTGAACACTGAAGCTTTCTTT.

The chain recombines TRBV6-5 with TRBJ1-2; TRBD1 matches 7 bases. The CDR3 spans 12 residues. V lost 7 bases to trimming and J lost 2 bases; unmatched junction nucleotides: 1. The germline gives CDR1 MNHEY, CDR2 SVGAGI. CDR3: CASKGQNYGYTF. The CDR3, as DNA: TGTGCCAGCAAGGGACAGAACTATGGCTACACCTTC.

The J gene is TRBJ2-2, the V gene TRBV5-1; D possibly corresponds to TRBD2 (5 bases). Germline CDR1 and CDR2: SGHRS and YFSETQ. Trimming removed 5 bases at V and 6 bases at J, with 11 bases between. There are 13 residues in the CDR3. Written as DNA, the CDR3 is TGCGCCAGCAGGGTGGGAGACGCCGGGGAGCTGTTTTTT. Translation: CASRVGDAGELFF.

The chain combines TRBV19 with TRBJ1-1, with D possibly TRBD1 on 5 matching bases. The V and J ends lost 7 bases and 4 bases respectively, with 10 bases between them. The germline gives CDR1 LNHDA, CDR2 SQIVND (reference sequence). This CDR3 has 12 amino acids. Here the CDR3 DNA reads TGTGCCAGTACCGACAGAATCACTGAAGCTTTCTTT. It codes for CASTDRITEAFF.

The gene calls are TRBV15 and TRBJ1-2; 7 bases map to TRBD1. The CDR3 extends over 16 amino acids. V shed 1 base, J shed 6 bases, and the junction held 11 bases outside the gene matches. Germline CDR1 LNHNV, CDR2 YYDKDF (reference sequence). In DNA, the CDR3 is TGTGCCACCAGCAGAGCACGCGGACAGGACAGAGATGGCTACACCTTC. Translation: CATSRARGQDRDGYTF.

The chain has TRBV6-1 and TRBJ2-1; tentative D call: TRBD1 (5 bases). The CDR3 is 15 residues long. V was pared by 3 bases and J by 3 bases, with 12 bases between. Looked up from germline, CDR1 is MNHNS and CDR2 is SASEGT. This chain's CDR3 is CASSEGQDNYNEQFF. DNA of the CDR3: TGTGCCAGCAGTGAGGGTCAGGACAACTACAATGAGCAGTTCTTC.

This chain uses TRBV18 with TRBJ1-5, with D perhaps matching TRBD1 (5 bases). In germline, CDR1 is KGHSH, CDR2 LQKENI. The germline V and J ends were trimmed by 5 bases and 6 bases, with 17 bases remaining between them. The CDR3 is made up of 15 amino acids. CDR3 sequence (DNA): TGTGCCAGCTCAGAAAGCTCTCAGGGAATTCAGCCCCAGCATTTT. Its protein product is CASSESSQGIQPQHF.

This clone was observed once. The chain recombines TRBV5-6 with TRBJ2-4; 9 positions match TRBD1. Germline V lookup: CDR1 SGHDT, CDR2 YYEEEE. The CDR3 loop spans 17 amino acids. Trimming cost V 4 bases and J 9 bases; bases outside gene matches: 17. CDR3 coding DNA: TGTGCCAGCAGCCGTACGCGACAGGGGGGATCCGATTCCATTCAGTACTTC. Translated, it gives CASSRTRQGGSDSIQYF.

The CDR3 here is CASSVYSYNEQFF. The CDR3 coding sequence is TGTGCCAGCAGCGTCTATTCCTACAATGAGCAGTTCTTC. The chain recombines TRBV9 with TRBJ2-1; unclear D gene. The germline CDR1 and CDR2 sequences are SGDLS and YYNGEE. The CDR3 loop spans 13 amino acids. V lost 2 bases to trimming and J lost 1 base, with 4 bases between them.

The CDR3 is CASSKVWCRQGMTDTQYF. The CDR3 DNA sequence: TGTGCCAGCAGCAAAGTTTGGTGTAGACAGGGGATGACAGATACGCAGTATTTT. V and J are TRBV21-1 and TRBJ2-3; TRBD1 reflects the table's D call only, with no check against the DNA. TRBV21-1 is marked as a pseudogene. CDR3 length: 18 residues.

The rearrangement uses TRBV30 and TRBJ1-2; 7 bases fit TRBD1. The CDR3 loop spans 15 amino acids. The V segment lost 0 bases and the J segment 0 bases; nucleotides outside the gene matches: 4. Germline-derived CDR1 and CDR2 are GTSNPN and SVGIG (reference sequence). This CDR3 is CAWSVYGTANYGYTF. The CDR3 nucleotides are TGTGCCTGGAGTGTTTATGGGACAGCTAACTATGGCTACACCTTC. The whole variable domain, remainder taken from reference TRBV30 and TRBJ1-2, is SQTIHQWPATLVQPVGSPLSLECTVEGTSNPNLYWYRQAAGRGLQLLFYSVGIGQISSEVPQNLSASRPQDRQFILSSKKLLLSDSGFYLCAWSVYGTANYGYTFGSGTRLTVV.

This clone was counted only a few times. The DNA of the CDR3 is TGTGCCAGCAGTCGAATTCCTGACAGGGGCGCTGAAGCTTTCTTT. Amino acid sequence: CASSRIPDRGAEAFF. The rearrangement joins TRBV6-5 to TRBJ1-1; 8 bases line up with TRBD1. The germline V gene encodes CDR1 MNHEY and CDR2 SVGAGI. The ends lost 5 bases at V and 6 bases at J; junction bases unmatched: 11. This CDR3 contains 15 residues.

This clone was counted a few times. The genes are TRBV28 and TRBJ1-4, with D tentatively TRBD1 (5 bases). The CDR3 is 14 residues long. Germline V gene sequence: CDR1 MDHEN, CDR2 SYDVKM. Trimming shortened V by 6 bases and J by 7 bases, and 15 bases separated the two germline ends. The CDR3 DNA is TGTGCCAGCAGCACCGACAGTATCAGTGAAAAACTGTTTTTT. Translating it yields CASSTDSISEKLFF.

The chain carries TRBV5-1 and TRBJ1-1; a possible D gene is TRBD1 (6 bases). CDR1 SGHRS and CDR2 YFSETQ come from the germline V gene. V was cut by 4 bases and J by 8 bases, with 27 bases left in between. This CDR3 has 17 amino acids. Here the CDR3 DNA reads TGCGCCAGCAGCCTTGGGGGCAGGCGCGAGGGGAAGGCCGAAGCTTTCTTT. This encodes CASSLGGRREGKAEAFF. Full variable domain (outside the CDR3, taken from reference TRBV5-1 and TRBJ1-1): KAGVTQTPRYLIKTRGQQVTLSCSPISGHRSVSWYQQTPGQGLQFLFEYFSETQRNKGNFPGRFSGRQFSNSRSEMNVSTLELGDSALYLCASSLGGRREGKAEAFFGQGTRLTVV.

The chain combines TRBV11-2 with TRBJ2-1; a possible D gene is TRBD2 (6 bases). The CDR3 loop spans 16 amino acids. Germline-derived CDR1 and CDR2 are SGHAT and FQNNGV. The V end lost 6 bases, the J end lost 7 bases, and 22 bases lay between the germline ends. The chain's CDR3 is CASRWLRGRTQNEQFF. CDR3 in DNA: TGTGCCAGCAGGTGGCTACGTGGGAGGACACAGAATGAGCAGTTCTTC.

Concerning this clone: The sample holds other DNA sequences that translate to the same CDR3. The chain recombines TRBV19 with TRBJ2-3; D is possibly TRBD2 (5 bases). The CDR3 length is 14 residues. Germline V gene data show CDR1 as LNHDA and CDR2 as SQIVND (reference sequence). V dropped 5 bases and J dropped 0 bases, with 9 bases sitting between them. The CDR3: CASSGGPSTDTQYF. CDR3 coding DNA: TGTGCCAGTAGTGGAGGTCCTAGCACAGATACGCAGTATTTT.

V gene TRBV4-2 combines with J gene TRBJ2-1, with 11 bases fitting TRBD2. Germline V gives CDR1 LGHNA, CDR2 YNFKEQ. CDR3 length: 17 residues. V lost 4 bases and J lost 0; bases outside the gene matches: 5. The CDR3 loop reads CASSRGGTSGSYNEQFF. The CDR3 bases are TGTGCCAGCAGCCGGGGAGGGACTAGCGGCTCCTACAATGAGCAGTTCTTC.

Here the CDR3 DNA reads TGTGCCTGGAGCCGGGACAGGGTTGGTGGGGCCAACGTCCTGACTTTC. This codes for CAWSRDRVGGANVLTF. The chain links TRBV30 to TRBJ2-6, with 9 positions matching TRBD1. Trimming took 3 bases from V and 3 from J; bases not matched to a gene: 6. CDR3 length: 16 residues. Germline CDR1 GTSNPN, CDR2 SVGIG (reference sequence).

The rearrangement joins TRBV7-3 to TRBJ2-3; TRBD2 matches at 14 bases. V lost 3 bases and J lost 5; bases outside the gene matches: 4. The CDR3 runs to 16 residues. Germline values: CDR1 SGHTA, CDR2 FQGTGA. As DNA, the CDR3 is TGTGCCAGCAGCTTGACTAGCGGGGGGGCGGTAGATACGCAGTATTTT. Protein product: CASSLTSGGAVDTQYF.

This chain connects TRBV27 to TRBJ1-4; D is unresolved. Trimming left V 4 bases short and J 8 bases short, with 17 bases between. The V gene's germline CDR1 is MNHEY and CDR2 SMNVEV (reference sequence). The length of the CDR3 is 15 residues. The CDR3 reads CASSSWGGLGEKLFF. The CDR3 nucleotides read TGTGCCAGCAGTTCCTGGGGAGGCCTGGGGGAAAAACTGTTTTTT.

The chain is built from TRBV4-2 and TRBJ2-2; D ambiguous. The CDR3 length is 15 residues. Trimming shortened V by 1 base and J by 1 base, and 7 bases separated the two germline ends. CDR1 LGHNA and CDR2 YNFKEQ come from the germline V gene. The CDR3 protein is CASSQVAENTGELFF. The CDR3 DNA sequence: TGTGCCAGCAGCCAAGTAGCAGAGAACACCGGGGAGCTGTTTTTT.

This sequence joins TRBV19 and TRBJ2-6; D gene uncertain. Per germline, CDR1 LNHDA and CDR2 SQIVND (reference sequence). The CDR3 loop spans 17 amino acids. Trimming removed 5 bases from V and 2 bases from J, with 16 bases in between. CDR3 region: CASSPEPQWAGANVLTF. As DNA, the CDR3 is TGTGCCAGTAGTCCAGAGCCACAGTGGGCTGGGGCCAACGTCCTGACTTTC.

The CDR3 nucleotides read TGTGCCAGTAGTATAGACCCGACAGGGTACGAGCAGTACTTC. Encoded protein: CASSIDPTGYEQYF. V is TRBV19 and J is TRBJ2-7, with 7 nucleotides matching TRBD1. Germline V gene lookup returns CDR1 LNHDA and CDR2 SQIVND (reference sequence). The CDR3 sequence is 14 residues long. The ends lost 0 bases at V and 4 bases at J; junction bases unmatched: 3. The whole variable domain, filled in from reference TRBV19 and TRBJ2-7, reads DGGITQSPKYLFRKEGQNVTLSCEQNLNHDAMYWYRQDPGQGLRLIYYSQIVNDFQKGDIAEGYSVSREKKESFPLTVTSAQKNPTAFYLCASSIDPTGYEQYFGPGTRLTVT.

The chain is built from TRBV9 and TRBJ1-4, with unresolved D. The V gene's germline CDR1 is SGDLS and CDR2 YYNGEE. This CDR3 is 14 amino acids long. Deletions cut 3 bases from V and 3 bases from J, with 9 bases between. Written as DNA, the CDR3 is TGTGCCAGCAGCGGAGGGCGGCCTAATGAAAAACTGTTTTTT. This codes for CASSGGRPNEKLFF.

The chain couples TRBV19 to TRBJ1-2; tentatively, D is TRBD1 (5 bases). The CDR3 runs to 14 residues. Germline V gene lookup returns CDR1 LNHDA and CDR2 SQIVND (reference sequence). The V and J ends lost 6 bases and 4 bases respectively, with 15 bases between them. The CDR3 DNA reads TGTGCCAGTAGGGATACCAGGGCGTCCTATGGCTACACCTTC. It translates to CASRDTRASYGYTF.

CDR3 loop: CASSESTWGLEYF. In DNA, the CDR3 is TGCGCCAGCAGTGAGTCGACGTGGGGCCTAGAATACTTC. The V call is TRBV10-2, the J call TRBJ2-7, with D perhaps matching TRBD1 (5 bases). The CDR3 covers 13 residues. CDR1 and CDR2 (germline): WSHSY, SAAADI. V gave up 0 bases and J gave up 13 bases, with 16 bases separating them.